The 20 T cell receptor beta chains in this list originate from one sample, sequenced in a study of cytomegalovirus exposure and HLA in healthy donors. Both 60 Vbeta primers and 13 Jbeta primers went into the PCR. Clones were read by immunoSEQ multiplex PCR, and TCRdb kept only the in-frame ones, dropping some. Of 140,000 or so clones detected, approximately 9% appear once; the ten largest clones hold 1.8%. Specimen: PBMCs. These receptor sequences come from a male donor in good health and CMV-seronegative.

This chain connects TRBV10-3 to TRBJ1-5; the match to TRBD1 covers 7 bases. V dropped 9 bases and J dropped 5; count of bases not matched to a gene: 7. The CDR3 contains 13 residues. Germline V CDR1 and CDR2: ENHRY, SYGVKD. CDR3 loop: CAIQGQGDQPQHF. The CDR3, as DNA: TGTGCCATTCAGGGTCAGGGGGATCAGCCCCAGCATTTT.

This rearrangement joins TRBV2 to TRBJ2-5, with D tentatively TRBD1 (7 bases). The V gene lost 5 bases and the J gene lost 0 bases, with 16 bases spanning the gap. This CDR3 has 16 amino acids. Germline-derived CDR1 and CDR2 are SNHLY and FYNNEI. CDR3 region: CASSSDRDSYQETQYF. CDR3 nucleotides: TGTGCCAGCAGTTCTGACAGGGACTCGTACCAAGAGACCCAGTACTTC.

The chain is built from TRBV4-1 and TRBJ1-2, with D possibly TRBD1 on 6 matching bases. CDR3 length: 15 residues. The ends were cut back, 0 bases at V and 3 bases at J, with 11 bases in the middle. Germline assignment: CDR1 MGHRA and CDR2 YSYEKL. CDR3 sequence reads: CASSQDRQDHYGYTF. The CDR3 DNA reads as TGCGCCAGCAGCCAAGATCGACAGGACCACTATGGCTACACCTTC.

The rearrangement joins TRBV11-2 to TRBJ2-1, with 8 bases aligning to TRBD2. The length of the CDR3 is 14 residues. The germline CDR1 and CDR2 sequences are SGHAT and FQNNGV. V lost 5 bases and J lost 7; bases outside the gene matches: 7. The CDR3 DNA reads TGTGCCAGCAGCCCGACTGGCGGGGGGAATGAGCAGTTCTTC. Translation: CASSPTGGGNEQFF.

There are a few counts of this clone. The V call is TRBV7-3, the J call TRBJ2-1; weak D call: TRBD2 (5 bases). CDR1 SGHTA and CDR2 FQGTGA come from the germline V gene. V was pared by 4 bases and J by 8 bases, with 18 bases between. The CDR3 extends over 15 amino acids. CDR3 bases: TGTGCCAGCAGCTCCGGCGGGCACCTTATGGATGAGCAGTTCTTC. Its translation is CASSSGGHLMDEQFF.

This clone was detected a few times. The chain employs TRBV19 and TRBJ1-2; 8 bases align to TRBD1. The germline gives CDR1 LNHDA, CDR2 SQIVND (reference sequence). This CDR3 comprises 18 residues. Unmatched junction bases numbered 16, after V lost 3 bases and J lost 4 bases. CDR3 nucleotides: TGTGCCAGTAGTATGTCCACGTTCCAGGGGGCACCTGGCTATGGCTACACCTTC. As protein: CASSMSTFQGAPGYGYTF.

This clone was seen more than once but under ten times. The V gene is TRBV7-2, the J gene TRBJ2-3; TRBD2 aligns across 9 bases. This CDR3 is built from 14 residues. Losses at the gene ends were 4 bases for V and 5 bases for J; bases not matched to a gene: 4. Germline values: CDR1 SGHTA, CDR2 FQGNSA. The DNA for the CDR3 is TGTGCCAGCAGCTCTAGCGGGATTGAAGATACGCAGTATTTT. Translation: CASSSSGIEDTQYF.

This clone was detected a few times. The V and J genes are TRBV7-6 and TRBJ2-3, with no clear D. V dropped 1 base and J dropped 0 bases, with 8 bases sitting between them. CDR3 length equals 15 residues. Germline values: CDR1 SGHVS, CDR2 FNYEAQ. CDR3 nucleotide sequence: TGTGCCAGCAGCTTAGACGGAGTTAGCACAGATACGCAGTATTTT. Translated, it gives CASSLDGVSTDTQYF.

V and J are TRBV7-9 and TRBJ1-5; tentatively, D is TRBD1 (6 bases). Trimming cost V 5 bases and J 5 bases, with 10 bases left between them. The CDR3 totals 13 residues. Germline V gives CDR1 SEHNR, CDR2 FQNEAQ (reference sequence). The CDR3 DNA reads TGTGCCAGCAGCCATGGGGGCGATCAGCCCCAGCATTTT. Translated, it gives CASSHGGDQPQHF.

Only a few counts were recorded for this clone. The chain combines TRBV10-3 with TRBJ1-4; D is perhaps TRBD1 (6 bases). Trimming pared 11 bases from V and 0 bases from J, leaving 10 bases between. CDR3 length: 13 residues. Germline CDR1 and CDR2: ENHRY and SYGVKD. The CDR3 bases are TGTGCCGTAGGGGGAGCAACTAATGAAAAACTGTTTTTT. It translates to CAVGGATNEKLFF.

This clone occurred once. In this CDR3 the conserved last residue, phenylalanine or tryptophan, is missing, so a read error is likely. No DNA is shown, since the ends of the CDR3 on it are uncertain; the CDR3 is the one TCRdb lists. V usage is TRBV5-1 and J usage is TRBJ2-7; TRBD1 is the table's D call, not checked against the DNA. With termini counted, the CDR3 has 12 amino acids. CDR1 is SGHRS and CDR2 is YFSETQ in the germline V gene. CDR3 protein: CASSLVGREKYL.

The table lists this clone with a few counts. The chain uses TRBV5-6 and TRBJ2-1; TRBD2 aligns across 9 bases. The CDR3 has 18 amino acids. Germline-derived CDR1 and CDR2 are SGHDT and YYEEEE. J lost 2 bases, V lost 4 bases, and 13 bases had no gene match. The CDR3 spells CASSPGGGGAWTYNEQFF. CDR3 DNA: TGTGCCAGCAGCCCTGGAGGCGGGGGGGCCTGGACCTACAATGAGCAGTTCTTC.

The chain couples TRBV28 to TRBJ2-7; D possibly corresponds to TRBD2 (6 bases). V lost 5 bases and J lost 2, with 16 bases in between. The V gene's germline CDR1 is MDHEN and CDR2 SYDVKM. The CDR3 has 15 residues. CDR3 sequence (DNA): TGTGCCAGCAGTCCCCGGGACTTTCCGACCTACGAGCAGTACTTC. Protein sequence: CASSPRDFPTYEQYF.

This clone has more than one count but fewer than ten. This sequence joins TRBV5-4 and TRBJ2-7; 10 bases match TRBD2. Germline V CDR1 and CDR2: SGHNT, YYREEE (reference sequence). The J segment lost 7 bases and the V segment lost 0 bases, leaving 10 bases of the junction unmatched. This CDR3 region has 16 residues. The chain's CDR3 is CASSLGPAGGSGEQYF. CDR3 DNA sequence: TGTGCCAGCAGCTTGGGGCCAGCGGGAGGGTCTGGAGAGCAGTACTTC.

This clone was found a few times. The chain employs TRBV10-3 and TRBJ2-7; a weak D match, TRBD2 (6 bases). The V gene lost 5 bases and the J gene lost 7 bases, with 18 bases spanning the gap. The CDR3 covers 14 residues. Germline V gene data show CDR1 as ENHRY and CDR2 as SYGVKD. The CDR3 DNA is TGTGCCATCAGTCCCGGGACTCAATCGGGGGAGCAGTACTTC. Translation gives CAISPGTQSGEQYF.

This clone was picked up a small number of times. This chain joins TRBV7-9 and TRBJ2-7; D might be TRBD1 (6 bases). The CDR3 consists of 12 residues. Germline values: CDR1 SEHNR, CDR2 FQNEAQ (reference sequence). Deletions cut 6 bases from V and 6 bases from J, with 12 bases between. Here the CDR3 reads CASSYQGSEQYF. The CDR3 nucleotides are TGTGCCAGCAGTTACCAGGGGTCCGAGCAGTACTTC.

The V and J genes are TRBV2 and TRBJ2-1, with 7 bases lining up with TRBD2. Trimming took 5 bases from V and 10 from J; bases not matched to a gene: 2. CDR1 and CDR2 (germline): SNHLY, FYNNEI. The CDR3 is 11 amino acids. CDR3 in amino acids: CASSNGGEQFF. Written as DNA, the CDR3 is TGTGCCAGCAGTAACGGGGGGGAGCAGTTCTTC.

This clone was counted between two and nine times. The V gene is TRBV5-6, the J gene TRBJ1-4, with D perhaps TRBD1 (6 bases). This CDR3 comprises 14 residues. V was shortened by 2 bases and J by 11 bases, with 16 bases between the two germline ends. Germline lookup yields CDR1 SGHDT and CDR2 YYEEEE. As DNA, the CDR3 is TGTGCCAGCAGCTTAGAGTCACAGGGTGAGAAACTGTTTTTT. It yields the protein CASSLESQGEKLFF.

This clone was seen a handful of times. The chain links TRBV14 to TRBJ1-1; no clear D gene. V lost 2 bases to trimming and J lost 10 bases, with 14 bases between them. The length of the CDR3 is 13 residues. Germline assignment: CDR1 SGHDN and CDR2 FVKESK. The CDR3 here is CASSQSGNRGAFF. In DNA form, the CDR3 reads TGTGCCAGCAGCCAATCCGGCAATCGGGGAGCTTTCTTT.

This chain uses TRBV2 with TRBJ1-1, with 7 bases fitting TRBD1. The CDR3 totals 16 residues. The V gene end was trimmed by 5 bases and the J gene end by 5 bases; junction bases not matched to a gene: 14. Germline CDR1 reads SNHLY; CDR2 reads FYNNEI. The CDR3 protein is CASSPITGVKGTEAFF. The CDR3 DNA is TGTGCCAGCAGTCCAATTACAGGGGTAAAGGGAACTGAAGCTTTCTTT.